The 21 T cell receptor beta chains below were found in one sample sequenced in a study of CD8+CD57+ T cells in acquired aplastic anemia. According to the study, genomic DNA was the template for TCR beta VDJ and CDR3 profiling. TCRdb re-called the reads with MiXCR, one entry per CDR3 protein. The sample lists about 190,000 distinct CDR3 sequences, about half seen once, with approximately 16% in the top ten. The sample was sorted CD4+, CD8+, or CD8+CD57+ T cells (not recorded which) from PBMCs. Every receptor here comes from a human donor in good health, serving as a control.

CDR3 residues: CASSFTAGELFF. The CDR3 DNA follows: TGTGCCAGCAGCTTTACCGCCGGGGAGCTGTTTTTT. The V and J genes are TRBV7-3 and TRBJ2-2; no definite D call. V dropped 3 bases and J dropped 6 bases, with 5 bases sitting between them. Germline V CDR1 and CDR2: SGHTA, FQGTGA. The CDR3 has 12 residues.

In this sample, this clonotype turned up many times. In nucleotides, the CDR3 is TGCAGTCCCCGGGACGGTTTCTTGAACACTGAAGCTTTCTTT. It yields the protein CSPRDGFLNTEAFF. The chain has TRBV20-1 and TRBJ1-1, with D tentatively TRBD1 (5 bases). Germline loops: CDR1 DFQATT, CDR2 SNEGSKA (reference sequence). CDR3 length equals 14 residues. The V end lost 8 bases, the J end lost 0 bases, and 16 bases lay between the germline ends.

The gene calls are TRBV4-2 and TRBJ2-7, with D perhaps matching TRBD1 (5 bases). Trimming left V 4 bases short and J 5 bases short, with 15 bases between. CDR3 size: 14 residues. The germline V gene has CDR1 LGHNA and CDR2 YNFKEQ. CDR3 sequence reads: CASSPLGRVHEQYF. The CDR3 nucleotides read TGTGCCAGCAGCCCTTTGGGCAGGGTACACGAGCAGTACTTC.

This chain uses TRBV6-5 with TRBJ1-2, with a tentative D call TRBD1 (5 bases). Germline V CDR1 and CDR2: MNHEY, SVGAGI. Trimming left V 0 bases short and J 3 bases short, with 11 bases between. The CDR3 spans 15 residues. DNA of the CDR3: TGTGCCAGCAGTTACTCGGGACCGGCGGACTATGGCTACACCTTC. Encoded protein: CASSYSGPADYGYTF.

The rearrangement joins TRBV2 to TRBJ2-7; 9 bases map to TRBD1. The CDR3 length is 14 residues. Germline CDR1 SNHLY, CDR2 FYNNEI. With V trimmed by 6 bases and J by 4 bases, 7 bases remained unmatched. CDR3 loop: CASRFPGQGYEQYF. In DNA, the CDR3 is TGTGCCAGCAGGTTCCCGGGACAGGGTTACGAGCAGTACTTC.

This chain connects TRBV28 to TRBJ2-7; 7 positions agree with TRBD1. Unmatched junction bases numbered 15, after V lost 7 bases and J lost 0 bases. This CDR3 has 17 amino acids. CDR1 and CDR2 (germline): MDHEN, SYDVKM. CDR3: CASNLGAATGNSYEQYF. As DNA, the CDR3 is TGTGCCAGCAACCTGGGGGCGGCGACAGGGAACTCCTACGAGCAGTACTTC.

This clonotype came up a few times. The rearrangement links TRBV6-2 or TRBV6-3 to TRBJ2-5; 8 bases line up with TRBD2. There are 14 residues in the CDR3. Germline CDR1 reads MNHEY; CDR2 reads SVGEGT. J gave up 1 base and V 10 bases, and 8 bases lay outside the gene matches. The CDR3 DNA reads TGTGCCATCTCCCAGGCGGGGGGCCAAGAGACCCAGTACTTC. Amino acid sequence: CAISQAGGQETQYF.

The table lists this clonotype with many counts. The chain has TRBV19 and TRBJ1-5, with D possibly being TRBD1 (5 bases). Germline V gene lookup returns CDR1 LNHDA and CDR2 SQIVND (reference sequence). This CDR3 has 15 amino acids. V was pared by 7 bases and J by 7 bases, with 20 bases between. Here the CDR3 reads CASTAQPQGLQPQHF. CDR3 nucleotides: TGTGCCAGTACGGCACAGCCCCAGGGTTTGCAGCCCCAGCATTTT.

V and J are TRBV7-8 and TRBJ1-5; the D is unclear. V was clipped by 0 bases and J by 9 bases, with 0 bases between them. This CDR3 is built from 10 residues. Germline V gives CDR1 SGHVS, CDR2 FQNEAQ. The CDR3 DNA sequence: TGTGCCAGCAGCTTAGCGCCCCAGCATTTT. Translating gives CASSLAPQHF.

This clonotype showed up just once. The genes are TRBV29-1 and TRBJ1-1; TRBD1 matches 7 bases. V shed 6 bases and J 6 bases; nucleotides not matched to a gene: 4. Germline V gives CDR1 SQVTM, CDR2 ANQGSEA. The CDR3 runs to 11 residues. The CDR3 sequence: CSVVQGSEAFF. CDR3 bases: TGCAGCGTGGTACAGGGGTCTGAAGCTTTCTTT.

The chain is built from TRBV19 and TRBJ2-5; 12 positions agree with TRBD1. CDR1 is LNHDA and CDR2 is SQIVND in the germline V gene (reference sequence). Trimming cost V 5 bases and J 5 bases; bases outside gene matches: 6. The CDR3 is 15 residues long. CDR3 region: CASSPGQGAGETQYF. DNA of the CDR3: TGTGCCAGTAGTCCGGGACAGGGGGCGGGGGAGACCCAGTACTTC.

This clonotype was seen repeatedly, ten times or more. The chain employs TRBV5-4 and TRBJ2-1, with 10 positions matching TRBD1. Trimming took 0 bases from V and 2 from J; bases not matched to a gene: 5. CDR3 size: 17 residues. CDR1 and CDR2 from the germline V gene are SGHNT and YYREEE (reference sequence). CDR3 nucleotides: TGTGCCAGCAGCTTGGCCACCGGGACAGGGGCCTACAATGAGCAGTTCTTC. This codes for CASSLATGTGAYNEQFF.

The chain has TRBV12-3 or TRBV12-4 and TRBJ2-7; 7 bases agree with TRBD2. J lost 5 bases, V lost 7 bases, and 8 bases had no gene match. CDR3 size: 13 residues. CDR3: CASTLGGIHEQYF. CDR3 sequence (DNA): TGTGCCAGCACCTTGGGAGGGATCCACGAGCAGTACTTC.

The chain has TRBV7-2 and TRBJ1-2; D gene ambiguous. CDR3 length equals 13 residues. V was shortened by 5 bases and J by 6 bases, with 13 bases between the two germline ends. Germline CDR1 reads SGHTA; CDR2 reads FQGNSA. CDR3: CASSPTNTNGYTF. Written as DNA, the CDR3 is TGTGCCAGCAGCCCGACTAATACCAATGGCTACACCTTC.

The chain couples TRBV7-3 to TRBJ2-7; D might be TRBD2 (5 bases). Germline CDR1 SGHTA, CDR2 FQGTGA. V was shortened by 5 bases and J by 5 bases, with 16 bases between the two germline ends. The CDR3 contains 14 residues. The CDR3 bases are TGTGCCAGCAGCCCAACGGGGAGCCAGAACGAGCAGTACTTC. This gives the protein CASSPTGSQNEQYF.

This chain uses TRBV20-1 with TRBJ2-3, with D possibly matching TRBD2 (6 bases). Germline V gene data show CDR1 as DFQATT and CDR2 as SNEGSKA (reference sequence). V dropped 0 bases and J dropped 7 bases, with 11 bases sitting between them. The CDR3 has 13 residues. The CDR3 DNA reads as TGCAGTGCTAGAGAAACTAGCTTAAATACGCAGTATTTT. Its protein product is CSARETSLNTQYF.

In its sample, this clonotype was seen many times. This chain links TRBV19 with TRBJ1-1; TRBD1 matches at 9 bases. The germline gives CDR1 LNHDA, CDR2 SQIVND (reference sequence). Trimming cost V 3 bases and J 3 bases; bases outside gene matches: 5. The CDR3 has 15 residues. CDR3 region: CASSITGGRDTEAFF. For the CDR3, the DNA is TGTGCCAGTAGTATCACAGGGGGCAGGGACACTGAAGCTTTCTTT.

This sequence joins TRBV5-1 and TRBJ2-7; TRBD2 aligns across 9 bases. The CDR3 loop spans 14 amino acids. CDR1 is SGHRS and CDR2 is YFSETQ in the germline V gene. With 2 bases clipped from V and 6 bases from J, the junction kept 6 bases outside the gene matches. The CDR3 loop is CASSFGLAIGEQYF. The DNA for the CDR3 is TGCGCCAGCAGCTTCGGACTAGCGATCGGCGAGCAGTACTTC.

V usage is TRBV10-3 and J usage is TRBJ1-5, with 9 bases lining up with TRBD1. The germline gives CDR1 ENHRY, CDR2 SYGVKD. V trimming: 8 bases; J trimming: 2 bases; junction bases outside the gene matches: 10. The CDR3 runs to 16 residues. The CDR3 reads CAIGTYRGPGNQPQHF. In DNA, the CDR3 is TGTGCCATCGGGACCTACAGGGGGCCGGGCAATCAGCCCCAGCATTTT.

This clonotype was recorded at least ten times. V gene TRBV18 combines with J gene TRBJ2-3; D gene ambiguous. The V end was cut by 5 bases, the J end by 0 bases, with 3 bases between. This CDR3 comprises 12 residues. Germline V gives CDR1 KGHSH, CDR2 LQKENI. The CDR3 region is CASSASTDTQYF. CDR3 coding DNA: TGTGCCAGCTCAGCAAGCACAGATACGCAGTATTTT.

Ten or more counts support this clonotype. The gene calls are TRBV7-8 and TRBJ1-4; 9 bases align to TRBD1. Trimming cost V 5 bases and J 5 bases; bases outside gene matches: 9. The CDR3 sequence is 16 residues long. CDR1 and CDR2 (germline): SGHVS, FQNEAQ. CDR3 residues: CASSPFSGTGNEKLFF. CDR3 nucleotide sequence: TGTGCCAGCAGCCCTTTTTCCGGGACAGGGAATGAAAAACTGTTTTTT.